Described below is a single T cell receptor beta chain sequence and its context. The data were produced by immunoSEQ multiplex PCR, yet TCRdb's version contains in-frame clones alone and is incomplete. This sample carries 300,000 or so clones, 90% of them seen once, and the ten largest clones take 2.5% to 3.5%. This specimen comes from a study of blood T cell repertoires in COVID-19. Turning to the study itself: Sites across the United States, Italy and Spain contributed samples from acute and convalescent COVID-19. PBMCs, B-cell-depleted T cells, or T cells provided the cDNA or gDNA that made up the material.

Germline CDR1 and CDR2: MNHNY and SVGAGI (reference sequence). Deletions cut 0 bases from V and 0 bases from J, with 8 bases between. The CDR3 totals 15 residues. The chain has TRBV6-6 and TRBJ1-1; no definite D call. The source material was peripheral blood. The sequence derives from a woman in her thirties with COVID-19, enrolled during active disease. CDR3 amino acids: CASSYSIQLNTEAFF. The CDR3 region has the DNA TGTGCCAGCAGTTACTCGATACAGTTGAACACTGAAGCTTTCTTT.